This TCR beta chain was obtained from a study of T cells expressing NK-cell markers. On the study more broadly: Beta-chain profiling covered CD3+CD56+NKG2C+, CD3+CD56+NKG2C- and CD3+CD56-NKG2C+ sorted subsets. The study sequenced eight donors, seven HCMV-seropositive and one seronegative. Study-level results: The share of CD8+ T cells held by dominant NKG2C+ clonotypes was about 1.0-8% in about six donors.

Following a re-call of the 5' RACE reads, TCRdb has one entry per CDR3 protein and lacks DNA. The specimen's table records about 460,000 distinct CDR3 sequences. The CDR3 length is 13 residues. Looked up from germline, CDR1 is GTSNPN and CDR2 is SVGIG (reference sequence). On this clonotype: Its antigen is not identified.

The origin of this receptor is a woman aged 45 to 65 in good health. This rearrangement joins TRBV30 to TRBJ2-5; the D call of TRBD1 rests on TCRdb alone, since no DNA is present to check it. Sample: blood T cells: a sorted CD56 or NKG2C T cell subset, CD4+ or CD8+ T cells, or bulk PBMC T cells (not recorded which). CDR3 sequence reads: CAWRNRGSETQYF.